This note documents a single T cell receptor beta chain sequence. In this sample, this clonotype turned up many times. It lacks a known antigen. At one end the junction does not follow the germline gene, possibly because of a read error. The method behind the library was multiplex PCR. Sequencer: Illumina HiSeq 4000. To build TCR beta libraries, CDR3 regions were amplified by Arm-PCR using iRepertoire HTBI primers. Before sequencing, the PCR products went through gel purification. On the authors' methods: A total of some 65 TRBV and some 15 TRBJ segments were identified across samples and were used for gene usage analysis of CDR3 amino acid clonotypes. COPE and FqMerger were used to merge filtered high-quality paired reads into contigs. BLAST was used to align contigs to IMGT TRBV, TRBD and TRBJ reference genes, with CDR3 defined following IMGT. Any clonotype with a frequency above 0.1% was counted as a highly expanded clone. Shannon entropy served as the measure of repertoire diversity, while the Gini coefficient captured V-J evenness. A clonotype found in more than one individual was treated as public. Using fastp trimming at Q25 and MiXCR clonotype assembly, TCRdb reanalyzed the public sequencing data and kept in-frame beta chains. Each CDR3 protein appears once, grouped with its most common genes and DNA. The V and J calls follow TCRdb's processing rather than the paper's. A total of 350,000 to 500,000 distinct CDR3 sequences appear in this sample, approximately 15% of them only once. 17% of the sample is held by the ten biggest clonotypes.

The data were taken from a study of regulatory T cells in long-lasting Graves disease (dated by TCRdb to about 2021). About the study as a whole: Newly diagnosed Graves' disease patients had taken antithyroid drugs for less than 3 months. The study was registered as a clinical trial and conducted in China. This study used TCR sequencing and RNA sequencing of peripheral blood to compare persistent Graves' disease patients against newly diagnosed Graves' disease patients. A total of around 35 samples underwent TCR sequencing, from 13 patients with persistent Graves' disease and some 20 patients with newly diagnosed Graves' disease. Broader findings and caveats from the paper: Patients with persistent disease shared more public clonotypes (roughly 2,900) than newly diagnosed patients did (nearly 1,000). Only the TCR beta chain was sequenced and analyzed. Lower TCR Shannon entropy and fewer highly expanded clones were observed in persistent Graves' disease patients than in newly diagnosed patients, which suggested clonal expansion. The authors noted that the small sample size was a limitation that may lower accuracy. Only peripheral blood was studied, because thyroid tissue, the primary lesion, was inaccessible.

The time point label on this specimen signifies: newly diagnosed GD, antithyroid drugs for less than 3 months. For both TCR sequencing and RNA sequencing, RNA was extracted from PBMCs using TRIzol. The diagnosis of Graves' disease followed American Thyroid Association guidelines. Patients for the study were recruited at an endocrinology department in Xi'an, China. Each patient gave approximately 10 milliliters of peripheral blood, collected in an EDTA anticoagulant tube. Ficoll Paque Plus density gradient separation was used to isolate PBMCs, and no further T cell sorting was done. An Agilent 2100 Bioanalyzer and agarose gel were used to assess RNA quality, and a NanoDrop 2000 was used to measure RNA concentration. These data were also reused for a study on T cells in Graves' hyperthyroidism and ophthalmopathy. The second study also describes: A patient counted as having stable Graves' hyperthyroidism if no progression to ophthalmopathy occurred over 18 months of follow-up. Hyperthyroidism patients were newly diagnosed, with disease duration under 2 months, and aged 18 to 65 years. Any patient with an uncontrolled infection, another autoimmune disease, pregnancy or lactation was excluded. Diagnoses were based on clinical symptoms, serum thyroxine and TRAb, thyroid ultrasound and orbital computed tomography. A first-round RT-PCR of the TCR CDR3 used the HTBI primer set with the Qiagen OneStep RT-PCR kit. Most expanded thyroid clonotypes (frequency above 0.001) were also detected in blood, a finding suggesting that blood repertoires may reflect thyroid immune responses. A model built on a 13 V-J signature distinguished ophthalmopathy from stable hyperthyroidism, reaching roughly 88% sensitivity and around 81% specificity in cross-validation and 80%/75% in testing. In validation, the model predicted progression to ophthalmopathy a median of roughly 6.5 months before onset, with about 70% sensitivity and 72.22% specificity. To identify TCR V-J signatures that set the groups apart, the researchers used a discovery cohort of 95 to 100 patients, made up of around 40 with Graves' ophthalmopathy and approximately 57 with stable Graves' hyperthyroidism. An independent validation cohort of around 20 hyperthyroidism patients and about 16 patients who later progressed to ophthalmopathy tested prospective prediction of ophthalmopathy. The roughly 100 discovery patients were randomly split 7:3 into training and test sets. The study also compared thyroid tissue and blood T-cell repertoires from five or six Graves' hyperthyroidism patients. After blood sampling, hyperthyroidism patients were treated with methimazole at a starting dose of 30 mg daily, and ophthalmopathy patients were treated with high-dose intravenous methylprednisolone. Libraries were constructed in a second round of multiplex PCR, after which size selection and purification were performed. Sequencing of the libraries was done on an Illumina HiSeq2000 using paired-end 100 bp reads. SOAPnuke was used to process the raw data, removing reads that contained adapters or uncalled bases, had a mean Phred below 15, or lacked an exact match to the constant primer or identifier. COPE v1.2.5 was used to merge high-quality paired reads, and clonotypes were defined as unique nucleotide sequences. Clonotypes were aligned to IMGT TRBV, TRBD and TRBJ reference segments using MiTCR v1.1. Analysis was restricted to V-J combinations with a frequency above 0.0001, which covered 98% to 99.2% of repertoires. A TCS score was defined as the ratio of F50 (clonal expansion) to E x V (chaos), with BLOSUM62-based TCRdist applied between CDR3 peptides within each V-J. Welch's t-statistics and random forest reduced 450 to 600 V-J features to 13, which were used in a naive Bayes classifier (R e1071). No statistical method was used to set the sample size in advance, and investigators knew the group allocation. TCR Vbeta CDR3 sequencing of fewer than 150 peripheral blood samples (43 ophthalmopathy, 75 or so hyperthyroidism and approximately 17 progressor patients) is reported in the paper.

The source was peripheral blood mononuclear cells (PBMCs), collected at new diagnosis, from a patient treated with antithyroid drugs. The sequence was obtained from a woman aged 45 to 65 with Graves disease. Donor details come from another sample of the same person, matched by shared clones.

The base sequence is TGCGCCAGCAGCTCTCGGACAGGGACTAATGAAAAACTGTTTTTT. This gives the protein CASSSRTGTNEKLFF. Recombination connected TRBV7-9 to TRBJ1-4; the central 8 bases match TRBD1. The germline V gene (reference sequence) supplies CDR1 SEHNR and CDR2 FQNEAQ. The cysteine opens and the phenylalanine closes a CDR3 of 15 amino acids. Kept here is only the CDR3 DNA, which spans 45 bases and is read in frame from base 1.